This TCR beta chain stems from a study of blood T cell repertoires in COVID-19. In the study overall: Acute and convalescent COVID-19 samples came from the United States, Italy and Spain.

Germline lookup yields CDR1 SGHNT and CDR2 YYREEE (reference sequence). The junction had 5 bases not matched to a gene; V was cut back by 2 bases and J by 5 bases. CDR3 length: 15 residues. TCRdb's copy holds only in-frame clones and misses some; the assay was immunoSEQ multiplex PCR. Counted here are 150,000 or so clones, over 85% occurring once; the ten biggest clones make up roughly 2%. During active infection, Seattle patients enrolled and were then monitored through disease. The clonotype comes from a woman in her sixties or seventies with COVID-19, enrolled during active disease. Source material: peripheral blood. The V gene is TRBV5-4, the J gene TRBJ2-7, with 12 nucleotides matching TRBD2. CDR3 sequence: CASSFSSGGAHEQYF. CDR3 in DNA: TGTGCCAGCAGCTTCTCTAGCGGGGGGGCCCACGAGCAGTACTTC. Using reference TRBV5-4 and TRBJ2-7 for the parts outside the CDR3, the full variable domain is ETGVTQSPTHLIKTRGQQVTLRCSSQSGHNTVSWYQQALGQGPQFIFQYYREEENGRGNFPPRFSGLQFPNYSSELNVNALELDDSALYLCASSFSSGGAHEQYFGPGTRLTVT.